This TCR beta chain is drawn from a study of blood T cell repertoires in COVID-19. The method was immunoSEQ multiplex PCR; TCRdb's version includes in-frame clones alone and lacks a portion of them. The profile shows 150,000 or so clones, approximately 90% of them singletons. Germline-derived CDR1 and CDR2 are MNHEY and SVGAGI. This CDR3 spans 15 amino acids. J lost 4 bases, V lost 2 bases, and 6 bases had no gene match. Sequencing used peripheral blood. The receptor comes from a woman in her sixties or seventies with acute or convalescent COVID-19. This chain links TRBV6-5 with TRBJ2-7; TRBD2 aligns across 9 bases. The CDR3: CASSYRGSGGYEQYF. The CDR3 DNA follows: TGTGCCAGCAGTTACAGAGGTAGCGGGGGTTACGAGCAGTACTTC.